The present entry profiles one T cell receptor beta chain with its context. The sample belongs to a study of shared clonotypes between healthy human individuals. Here immunoSEQ multiplex PCR was the method, and the copy in TCRdb shows in-frame clones only, minus some. The sample lists almost 750,000 clones; 72% were seen once. Healthy HIV-negative adults without recent acute infections or vaccinations served as donors. Those who donated, Caucasian adults without exception, all lived in Nashville, Tennessee. The CDR3 consists of 13 residues. The germline V and J ends were trimmed by 2 bases and 2 bases, with 10 bases remaining between them. CDR1 is GTSNPN, CDR2 SVGIG, per germline (reference sequence).

This TCR was recovered from a woman aged 25 to 39 in good health. Sequences were obtained from memory CD4+ T cells sorted from blood. The subset here: CD45RA-negative fraction. This chain connects TRBV30 to TRBJ2-7, with a weak D call TRBD2 (6 bases). CDR3 in amino acids: CAWSRAGPYEQYF. DNA for the CDR3: TGTGCCTGGAGTAGAGCGGGCCCCTACGAGCAGTACTTC. Using reference TRBV30 and TRBJ2-7 for the parts outside the CDR3, the full variable domain is SQTIHQWPATLVQPVGSPLSLECTVEGTSNPNLYWYRQAAGRGLQLLFYSVGIGQISSEVPQNLSASRPQDRQFILSSKKLLLSDSGFYLCAWSRAGPYEQYFGPGTRLTVT.